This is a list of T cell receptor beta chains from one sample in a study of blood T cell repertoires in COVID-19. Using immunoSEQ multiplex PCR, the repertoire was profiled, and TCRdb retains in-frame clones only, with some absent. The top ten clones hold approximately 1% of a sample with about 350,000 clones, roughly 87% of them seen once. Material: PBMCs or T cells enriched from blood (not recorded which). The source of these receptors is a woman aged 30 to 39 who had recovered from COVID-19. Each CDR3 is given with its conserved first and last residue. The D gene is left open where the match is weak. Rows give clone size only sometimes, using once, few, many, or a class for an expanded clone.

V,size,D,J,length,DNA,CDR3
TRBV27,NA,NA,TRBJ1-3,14,TGTGCCAGCAGACAGGAACTCTCTGGAAACACCATATATTTT,CASRQELSGNTIYF
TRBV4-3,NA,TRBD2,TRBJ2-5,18,TGCGCCAGCAGCCGAACAGCATGGGGAAGCGGGGGGGAAGAGACCCAGTACTTC,CASSRTAWGSGGEETQYF
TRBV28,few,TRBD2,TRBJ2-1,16,TGTGCCAGCAGTTTCCAAGCGGGGGTGGCTTACAATGAGCAGTTCTTC,CASSFQAGVAYNEQFF
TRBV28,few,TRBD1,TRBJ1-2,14,TGTGCCAGCAGTTTAGTGGACAGGACTTATGGCTACACCTTC,CASSLVDRTYGYTF
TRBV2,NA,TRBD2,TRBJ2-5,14,TGTGCCAGCAGTTCCCGACTAGCCCGGGAGACCCAGTACTTC,CASSSRLARETQYF
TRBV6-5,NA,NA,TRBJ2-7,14,TGTGCCAGCAAGATGGACGGACACTCCTACGAGCAGTACTTC,CASKMDGHSYEQYF
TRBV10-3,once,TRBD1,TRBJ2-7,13,TGTGCCATCAGTGATACAGGGGCGAGGGAGCAGTACTTC,CAISDTGAREQYF
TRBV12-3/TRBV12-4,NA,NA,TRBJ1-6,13,TGTGCCAGCAGTTTAGATGCGGGTTCACCCCTCCACTTT,CASSLDAGSPLHF
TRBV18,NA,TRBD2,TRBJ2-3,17,TGTGCCAGCTCACCACCGGGACTAGCGGGGGGAACAGATACGCAGTATTTT,CASSPPGLAGGTDTQYF
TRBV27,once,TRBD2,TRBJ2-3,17,TGTGCCAGCAGTCCCTGGACTAGCGGGGGGGCCCCAGATACGCAGTATTTT,CASSPWTSGGAPDTQYF
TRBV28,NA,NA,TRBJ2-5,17,TGTGCCAGCAGCAATGGGGCAGGAGGGGTAGTGCAAGAGACCCAGTACTTC,CASSNGAGGVVQETQYF
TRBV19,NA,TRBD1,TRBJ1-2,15,TGTGCCAGTAGTACAGTAAGGACAGGGGTCGATGGCTACACCTTC,CASSTVRTGVDGYTF
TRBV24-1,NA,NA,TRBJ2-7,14,TGTGCCACCAGTGCAACAGGGAGTTGGGACGAGCAGTACTTC,CATSATGSWDEQYF
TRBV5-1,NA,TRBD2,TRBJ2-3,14,TGCGCCAGCAGCTCGGGGGGGGCCACAGATACGCAGTATTTT,CASSSGGATDTQYF
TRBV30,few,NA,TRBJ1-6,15,TGTGCCTGGAGTCCAACGAGCTCCTATAATTCACCCCTCCACTTT,CAWSPTSSYNSPLHF
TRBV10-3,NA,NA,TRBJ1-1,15,TGTGCCATCAGTGAGATGCACCTCGGGAACACTGAAGCTTTCTTT,CAISEMHLGNTEAFF
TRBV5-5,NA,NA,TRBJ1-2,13,TGTGCCAGCAGCCCCGACGGAGCCTATGGCTACACCTTC,CASSPDGAYGYTF
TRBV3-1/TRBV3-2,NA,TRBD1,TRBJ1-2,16,TGTGCCAGCAGCCGCTACCCAAACAGGGGCGGCTATGGCTACACCTTC,CASSRYPNRGGYGYTF
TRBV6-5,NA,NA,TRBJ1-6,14,TGTGCCAGCAGAGGTACAGGTGTTAGTTCACCCCTCCACTTT,CASRGTGVSSPLHF
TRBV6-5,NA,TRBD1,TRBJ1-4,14,TGTGCCAGCAGTTACGGGACAGGGGGTCAAAAACTGTTTTTT,CASSYGTGGQKLFF
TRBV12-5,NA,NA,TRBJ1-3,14,TGTGCTAGTGGTAGTTCAACTCTAGGAAACACCATATATTTT,CASGSSTLGNTIYF
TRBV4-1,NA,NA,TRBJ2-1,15,TGCGCCAGCAGCCAGTTGCGATACTCCTACAATGAGCAGTTCTTC,CASSQLRYSYNEQFF
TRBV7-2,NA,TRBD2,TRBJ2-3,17,TGTGCCAGCAGCCCGACCTTTTCGGGGGGGGGCACAGATACGCAGTATTTT,CASSPTFSGGGTDTQYF
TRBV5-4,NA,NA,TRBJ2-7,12,TGTGCCAGCAGCTCACCAACGCAACAGGAGAACTTC,CASSSPTQQENF
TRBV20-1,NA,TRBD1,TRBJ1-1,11,TGCAGTGCTACGGGACAGGGCTGGGCTTTCTTT,CSATGQGWAFF
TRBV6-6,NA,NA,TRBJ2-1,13,TGTGCCAGCAGAAAACACGCAAATAATGAGCAGTTCTTC,CASRKHANNEQFF
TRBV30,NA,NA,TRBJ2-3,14,TGTGCCTGGAGTGAGGGACTTAGCACAGATACGCAGTATTTT,CAWSEGLSTDTQYF
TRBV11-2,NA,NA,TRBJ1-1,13,TGTGCCAGCAGCCAACGGACAGTCTTTGAAGCTTTCTTT,CASSQRTVFEAFF
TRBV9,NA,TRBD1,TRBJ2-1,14,TGTGCCAGCAGCACCGGGACAGGTAACAATGAGCAGTTCTTC,CASSTGTGNNEQFF
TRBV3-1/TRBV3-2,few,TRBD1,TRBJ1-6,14,TGTGCCAGCAGCCCGACAGGGTTTGGGTCACCCCTCCACTTT,CASSPTGFGSPLHF
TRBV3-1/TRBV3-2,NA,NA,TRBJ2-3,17,TGTGCCAGCAGCCAAGATGAGGTTAGCGGCTTCACAGATACGCAGTATTTT,CASSQDEVSGFTDTQYF
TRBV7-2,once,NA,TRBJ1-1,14,TGTGCCAGCAGCTTTCAGGGTATGAACACTGAAGCTTTCTTT,CASSFQGMNTEAFF
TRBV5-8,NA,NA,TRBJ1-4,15,TGTGCCAGCAGCTCGGCCGGGTCCCTTAATGAAAAACTGTTTTTT,CASSSAGSLNEKLFF
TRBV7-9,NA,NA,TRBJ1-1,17,TGTGCCAGCAGCTCTAAATTCCTCCTCAGGGGAAGCACTGAAGCTTTCTTT,CASSSKFLLRGSTEAFF
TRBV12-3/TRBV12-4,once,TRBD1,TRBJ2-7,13,TGTGCCACCGGGACAGGGAATTCCTACGAGCAGTACTTC,CATGTGNSYEQYF
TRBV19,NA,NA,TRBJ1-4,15,TGTGCCAGTAGTCCCGGGGGGGGATTTAGTGAAAAACTGTTTTTT,CASSPGGGFSEKLFF
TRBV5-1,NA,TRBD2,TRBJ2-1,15,TGCGCCAGCAGCTGGGGACTAGCGGAATACAATGAGCAGTTCTTC,CASSWGLAEYNEQFF